The clone carrying this TCR beta chain was counted between two and nine times. The junction departs from germline at one end; a sequencing error may be responsible. Read data end 3 residues before the CDR3 end; the end is taken from the germline J gene. The data were taken from a study of T cell clonality in common variable immunodeficiency. CDR3 length equals 14 residues. Germline values: CDR1 DFQATT, CDR2 SNEGSKA (reference sequence). Only in-frame clones appear in the TCRdb table, and some are missing; sequencing was by immunoSEQ multiplex PCR. The sample gives some 33,000 clones, none seen only once, and the top ten clones hold approximately 3.9%.

Material for sequencing was peripheral blood mononuclear cells. This TCR came from a person between 18 and 75 years old in good health. This chain links TRBV20-1 with TRBJ1-2, with TRBD1 matching 7 bases. Incomplete CDR3 DNA: TGCAGTGCAAGAACCTCGACAGGGAACTATAGC. Translating it yields CSARTSTGNYS. The full CDR3 sequence reads CSARTSTGNYSYTF.